This T cell receptor (beta chain) was recovered during a study of blood T cells in healthy people across ages. Study context: About one barcoded beta molecule per two T cells came from capture by template switching. Overall study results and limits: Older age coincided with a roughly linear decline in TCR beta diversity per million T cells. Considered underestimates were the diversity estimates obtained from one million T cells.

On this clonotype itself: The antigen remains undetermined.

Combining a sample-barcoded 5' primer with a J-beta primer mix, a second PCR ran for roughly 7 to 11 cycles. TCRdb re-derived calls from the 5' RACE reads in MiXCR, one entry per CDR3 protein. Of 550,000 to 600,000 distinct CDR3 sequences listed, around 50% are singletons. Total RNA extraction produced at least 5.5 micrograms (per sample) for the study. Looked up from germline, CDR1 is DFQATT and CDR2 is SNEGSKA (reference sequence). V lost 5 bases, J lost 1 base, and 10 bases lay in between. The CDR3 spans 13 residues. Sequencing input: blood. V usage is TRBV20-1 and J usage is TRBJ2-3; the D gene is possibly TRBD2 (6 bases). The clonotype comes from an older man in good health. For the CDR3, the DNA is TGCAGTGCTCAGGGAGGTGGCACAGATACGCAGTATTTT. It yields the protein CSAQGGGTDTQYF.